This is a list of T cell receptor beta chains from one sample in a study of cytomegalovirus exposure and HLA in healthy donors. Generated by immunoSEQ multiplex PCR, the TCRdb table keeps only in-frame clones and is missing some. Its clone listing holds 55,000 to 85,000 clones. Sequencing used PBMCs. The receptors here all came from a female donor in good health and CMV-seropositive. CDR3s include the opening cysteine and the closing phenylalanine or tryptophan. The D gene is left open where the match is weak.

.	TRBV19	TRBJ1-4	TGTGCCAGTAGTTTGCATCGACAGAGAAATGAAAAACTGTTTTTT	CASSLHRQRNEKLFF
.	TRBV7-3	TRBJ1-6	TGTGCCAGCAGCTCGAGTGGGGGGGGTTCACCCCTCCACTTT	CASSSSGGGSPLHF
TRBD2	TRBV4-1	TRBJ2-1	TGCGCCAGCAGAACTAGCGGGGGGCCGTCAGGGAATGAGCAGTTCTTC	CASRTSGGPSGNEQFF
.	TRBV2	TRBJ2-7	TGTGCCAGCAGAGGACAGCGTCGATCCTACGAGCAGTACTTC	CASRGQRRSYEQYF
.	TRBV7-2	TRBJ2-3	TGTGCCAGCAGCCGAACAGGGAGTTGGACAGATACGCAGTATTTT	CASSRTGSWTDTQYF
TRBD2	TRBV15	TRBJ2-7	TGTGCCACCAGCAGAGGTGGGACTAGCGGGAGGTTCCCCTACGAGCAGTACTTC	CATSRGGTSGRFPYEQYF
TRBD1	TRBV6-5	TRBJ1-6	TGTGCCAGCAGTTACTTGACAGGGGCCCTCCACTTT	CASSYLTGALHF
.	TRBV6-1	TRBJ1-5	TGTGCCAGCAGTGAAGACAGGTCTAGCAATCAGCCCCAGCATTTT	CASSEDRSSNQPQHF
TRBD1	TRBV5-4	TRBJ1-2	TGTGCCAGCAGCTTGAAGGGACAGGTGCCATATGGCTACACCTTC	CASSLKGQVPYGYTF
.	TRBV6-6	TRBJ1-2	TGTGCCAGCAGTCCCGGTGGGAGCTATGGCTACACCTTC	CASSPGGSYGYTF
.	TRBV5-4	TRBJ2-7	TGTGCCAGCAGTCCAGGACTCTCCTACGAGCAGTACTTC	CASSPGLSYEQYF
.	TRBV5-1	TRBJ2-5	TGCGCCAGCAGCTTTCCCCTCGGGAGTGCCGACTTTAAATACTTC	CASSFPLGSADFKYF
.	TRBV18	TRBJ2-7	TGTGCCAGCTCACCCAGCCAGGGGAGCGCCTACGAGCAGTACTTC	CASSPSQGSAYEQYF
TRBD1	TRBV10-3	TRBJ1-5	TGTGCCATCAGTGAGTCCGGGACAGAAAATCAGCCCCAGCATTTT	CAISESGTENQPQHF
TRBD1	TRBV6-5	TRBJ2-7	TGTGCCAGTGCGACAGGGGGCTCCTACGAGCAGTACTTC	CASATGGSYEQYF
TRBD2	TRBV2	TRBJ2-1	TGTGCCAGCAGTCGGCCTAGCGGGAGTCCCAATGAGCAGTTCTTC	CASSRPSGSPNEQFF
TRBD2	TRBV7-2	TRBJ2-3	TGTGCCAGCACGAGACTAGCCGCAGATACGCAGTATTTT	CASTRLAADTQYF
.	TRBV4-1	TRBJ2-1	TGCGCCAGCAGCGTGTACTCCTACAATGAGCAGTTCTTC	CASSVYSYNEQFF
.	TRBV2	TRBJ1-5	TGTGCCAGCAGAACGGACGGGGACAATCAGCCCCAGCATTTT	CASRTDGDNQPQHF
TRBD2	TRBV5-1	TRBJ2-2	TGCGCCAGCAGCTTGTTTGCGGGGGACACCGGGGAGCTGTTTTTT	CASSLFAGDTGELFF
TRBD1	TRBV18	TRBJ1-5	TGTGCCAGCTCACCATATGTCCCGGGACAGAATCAGCCCCAGCATTTT	CASSPYVPGQNQPQHF